One sample yielded the 27 T cell receptor beta chains listed below, sequenced in a study of blood T cell repertoires in COVID-19. Some clones are missing from TCRdb's copy, which holds only in-frame ones; the method was immunoSEQ multiplex PCR. The sample records 150,000 or so clones, around nine tenths being singletons. Sequencing was done on a sample of peripheral blood. These receptor sequences come from a human donor in a cohort sampled during active COVID-19.

The genes are TRBV9 and TRBJ2-3; perhaps TRBD2 as D (6 bases). The CDR3 totals 16 residues. The V end lost 2 bases, the J end lost 0 bases, and 13 bases lay between the germline ends. Germline V lookup: CDR1 SGDLS, CDR2 YYNGEE. The CDR3 coding sequence is TGTGCCAGCAGCGTGATACCCGGGACTAGCACAGATACGCAGTATTTT. Protein: CASSVIPGTSTDTQYF.

J is TRBJ1-1 and V is TRBV7-9; weak D call: TRBD1 (5 bases). The V gene lost 8 bases and the J gene lost 5 bases, with 18 bases spanning the gap. Germline V gives CDR1 SEHNR, CDR2 FQNEAQ (reference sequence). The CDR3 spans 14 residues. The CDR3 reads CASALQQEGTEAFF. The CDR3 bases are TGTGCCAGCGCCCTACAGCAGGAGGGGACTGAAGCTTTCTTT.

The chain links TRBV7-9 to TRBJ2-1; D perhaps matches TRBD2 (6 bases). Trimming stripped 2 bases from V and 9 bases from J, with 14 bases between. Germline V gives CDR1 SEHNR, CDR2 FQNEAQ (reference sequence). The CDR3 loop spans 14 amino acids. As DNA, the CDR3 is TGTGCCAGCAGCTTATCCCGGGACTTCACTGAGCAGTTCTTC. This gives the protein CASSLSRDFTEQFF.

The rearrangement joins TRBV4-3 to TRBJ1-3; no definite D call. This CDR3 has 15 residues. Per the germline V gene, CDR1 is LGHNA and CDR2 is YSLEER. Trimming removed 2 bases from V and 2 bases from J, with 10 bases in between. The DNA for the CDR3 is TGCGCCAGCAGCCAATGGGCGGGCACTGGAAACACCATATATTTT. Its translation: CASSQWAGTGNTIYF.

J is TRBJ2-7 and V is TRBV5-4; TRBD2 aligns across 8 bases. The germline CDR1 and CDR2 sequences are SGHNT and YYREEE (reference sequence). Losses at the gene ends were 3 bases for V and 0 bases for J; bases not matched to a gene: 8. CDR3 size: 16 residues. The CDR3 DNA sequence: TGTGCCAGCAGCTCCACTAGCGGCCTAAGCTCCTACGAGCAGTACTTC. It yields the protein CASSSTSGLSSYEQYF.

This chain uses TRBV4-1 with TRBJ2-3; 7 bases fit TRBD2. Germline V gene data show CDR1 as MGHRA and CDR2 as YSYEKL. The CDR3 contains 15 residues. The junction had 4 bases not matched to a gene; V was cut back by 0 bases and J by 4 bases. The CDR3 DNA reads TGCGCCAGCAGCCAAGAAGGCGGGAGCTCAGATACGCAGTATTTT. This sequence encodes CASSQEGGSSDTQYF.

The chain recombines TRBV7-9 with TRBJ1-3, with D possibly matching TRBD1 (5 bases). This CDR3 comprises 16 residues. Trimming removed 5 bases at V and 0 bases at J, with 14 bases between. The V gene's germline CDR1 is SEHNR and CDR2 FQNEAQ (reference sequence). In DNA form, the CDR3 reads TGTGCCAGCAGCCTTCGACAGACAGTCTCTGGAAACACCATATATTTT. Translating it yields CASSLRQTVSGNTIYF.

V gene TRBV5-1 combines with J gene TRBJ2-7; 10 bases line up with TRBD2. The CDR3 has 15 residues. V lost 4 bases, J lost 5 bases, and 9 bases stayed unmatched. Germline assignment: CDR1 SGHRS and CDR2 YFSETQ. The CDR3 reads CASSLTSGGAHEQYF. Written as DNA, the CDR3 is TGCGCCAGCAGCCTAACAAGCGGGGGGGCCCACGAGCAGTACTTC. Looking up the rest from reference TRBV5-1 and TRBJ2-7 gives the full variable domain: KAGVTQTPRYLIKTRGQQVTLSCSPISGHRSVSWYQQTPGQGLQFLFEYFSETQRNKGNFPGRFSGRQFSNSRSEMNVSTLELGDSALYLCASSLTSGGAHEQYFGPGTRLTVT.

V gene TRBV7-2 combines with J gene TRBJ2-7; D not certain. The ends were cut back, 1 base at V and 6 bases at J, with 10 bases in the middle. CDR3 length: 13 residues. In germline, CDR1 is SGHTA, CDR2 FQGNSA. Here the CDR3 reads CASSLGPTREQYF. CDR3 DNA sequence: TGTGCCAGCAGCTTAGGACCGACTCGCGAGCAGTACTTC.

The rearrangement uses TRBV19 and TRBJ2-2; 8 bases match TRBD2. V was clipped by 3 bases and J by 0 bases; unmatched bases: 3. The CDR3 extends over 16 amino acids. Germline lookup yields CDR1 LNHDA and CDR2 SQIVND (reference sequence). The CDR3 DNA sequence: TGTGCCAGTAGTATCAGAGCGGGAGCGAACACCGGGGAGCTGTTTTTT. The encoded protein is CASSIRAGANTGELFF.

The chain links TRBV7-8 to TRBJ2-3, with a possible D match to TRBD2 (6 bases). The CDR3 consists of 17 residues. Germline V gene data show CDR1 as SGHVS and CDR2 as FQNEAQ. V shed 5 bases and J shed 1 base, with 19 bases lying between them. The CDR3 loop reads CASSMKRIADRTDTQYF. CDR3 DNA sequence: TGTGCCAGCAGCATGAAAAGGATAGCGGATCGCACAGATACGCAGTATTTT.

In this sample, this clone turned up once. The J gene is TRBJ2-7, the V gene TRBV19; D unresolved. From germline, CDR1 is LNHDA and CDR2 SQIVND (reference sequence). Trimming shortened V by 7 bases and J by 0 bases, and 16 bases separated the two germline ends. The CDR3 extends over 15 amino acids. This chain's CDR3 is CASTPASGSSYEQYF. In DNA form, the CDR3 reads TGTGCCAGTACCCCCGCATCAGGCTCCTCCTACGAGCAGTACTTC. The variable domain in full, with the rest retrieved from reference TRBV19 and TRBJ2-7, is DGGITQSPKYLFRKEGQNVTLSCEQNLNHDAMYWYRQDPGQGLRLIYYSQIVNDFQKGDIAEGYSVSREKKESFPLTVTSAQKNPTAFYLCASTPASGSSYEQYFGPGTRLTVT.

This chain connects TRBV29-1 to TRBJ2-7, with a possible D match to TRBD2 (5 bases). Germline CDR1 and CDR2: SQVTM and ANQGSEA. This CDR3 comprises 12 residues. V lost 4 bases to trimming and J lost 2 bases, with 9 bases between them. The chain's CDR3 is CSVVGVTYEQYF. CDR3 DNA: TGCAGCGTTGTGGGAGTAACCTACGAGCAGTACTTC.

V usage is TRBV10-3 and J usage is TRBJ1-1; TRBD1 might be the D (5 bases). Per the germline V gene, CDR1 is ENHRY and CDR2 is SYGVKD. The ends were cut back, 10 bases at V and 4 bases at J, with 13 bases in the middle. This CDR3 comprises 12 residues. CDR3 region: CATPGIFTEAFF. Written as DNA, the CDR3 is TGTGCCACCCCAGGGATTTTCACTGAAGCTTTCTTT.

The chain carries TRBV28 and TRBJ2-5; 10 nucleotides align to TRBD2. The length of the CDR3 is 16 residues. Unmatched junction bases numbered 10, after V lost 8 bases and J lost 1 base. The germline V gene has CDR1 MDHEN and CDR2 SYDVKM. The CDR3 region is CASHSVLAGGQETQYF. DNA for the CDR3: TGTGCCAGCCATTCCGTTTTAGCGGGAGGCCAAGAGACCCAGTACTTC.

This rearrangement joins TRBV28 to TRBJ1-6, with D tentatively TRBD1 (5 bases). The CDR3 spans 13 residues. With 10 bases removed from V and 7 bases from J, the gap between germline ends came to 14 bases. The germline V gene encodes CDR1 MDHEN and CDR2 SYDVKM. The CDR3 region is CATWAGINSPLHF. The CDR3 DNA reads as TGTGCCACCTGGGCAGGGATAAATTCACCCCTCCACTTT.

This chain's CDR3 is CASSEDRSYGYTF. In nucleotides, the CDR3 is TGTGCCAGCTCAGAAGACAGGAGCTATGGCTACACCTTC. The gene calls are TRBV18 and TRBJ1-2, with D possibly TRBD1 on 6 matching bases. Per germline, CDR1 KGHSH and CDR2 LQKENI. This CDR3 has 13 amino acids. V lost 5 bases, J lost 4 bases, and 11 bases lay in between.

This rearrangement joins TRBV11-3 to TRBJ2-7, with a weak D call TRBD2 (6 bases). V was shortened by 0 bases and J by 0 bases, with 12 bases between the two germline ends. Germline V lookup: CDR1 SGHNT, CDR2 YENEEA. CDR3 length: 16 residues. In DNA form, the CDR3 reads TGTGCCAGCAGCTTAGAGAGGGGACTGGGCTCCTACGAGCAGTACTTC. This codes for CASSLERGLGSYEQYF.

The rearrangement joins TRBV5-1 to TRBJ2-1; no clear D. Per the germline V gene, CDR1 is SGHRS and CDR2 is YFSETQ. This CDR3 is 15 amino acids long. The V and J ends lost 0 bases and 5 bases respectively, with 12 bases between them. In DNA, the CDR3 is TGCGCCAGCAGCTTGGTTGGCGGATCTCACAATGAGCAGTTCTTC. Residues: CASSLVGGSHNEQFF.

The genes are TRBV2 and TRBJ2-7; 8 positions agree with TRBD2. CDR3 length: 13 amino acids. Germline assignment: CDR1 SNHLY and CDR2 FYNNEI. After removal of 6 bases from V and 4 bases from J, the junction contained 5 bases not matched to a gene. The CDR3 DNA is TGTGCCAGCAGCGCGGGGGGACGGTACGAGCAGTACTTC. This gives the protein CASSAGGRYEQYF.

The rearrangement joins TRBV20-1 to TRBJ2-5; TRBD1 might be the D (6 bases). The germline gives CDR1 DFQATT, CDR2 SNEGSKA (reference sequence). This CDR3 spans 11 amino acids. Trimming left V 4 bases short and J 5 bases short, with 8 bases between. CDR3 DNA sequence: TGCAGTGCTAATGGACAGGAGACCCAGTACTTC. Translation: CSANGQETQYF.

This sequence joins TRBV28 and TRBJ2-1; 8 bases agree with TRBD2. Germline V lookup: CDR1 MDHEN, CDR2 SYDVKM. Germline trimming cut 5 bases from V and 9 bases from J; bases unmatched to any gene: 6. CDR3 length: 13 amino acids. CDR3 sequence: CASSASGGREQFF. The DNA for the CDR3 is TGTGCCAGCAGTGCCAGCGGGGGCCGTGAGCAGTTCTTC.

Concerning this clone: Other DNA sequences of this sample code for an identical CDR3. V and J are TRBV9 and TRBJ2-7; 8 nucleotides align to TRBD2. The CDR3 totals 14 residues. The V gene's germline CDR1 is SGDLS and CDR2 YYNGEE. V lost 0 bases, J lost 2 bases, and 1 base stayed unmatched. Here the CDR3 reads CASSVGGGTYEQYF. The CDR3 nucleotides read TGTGCCAGCAGCGTAGGCGGGGGGACCTACGAGCAGTACTTC.

The V and J genes are TRBV2 and TRBJ2-1; 10 nucleotides agree with TRBD2. The CDR3 spans 22 residues. The V segment lost 2 bases and the J segment 2 bases; nucleotides outside the gene matches: 21. Germline assignment: CDR1 SNHLY and CDR2 FYNNEI. CDR3 protein: CASSERLIGKEVSGRTYNEQFF. The CDR3 nucleotides are TGTGCCAGCAGTGAACGGCTTATAGGGAAGGAGGTTAGCGGGAGGACCTACAATGAGCAGTTCTTC.

The V gene is TRBV29-1, the J gene TRBJ2-3; 12 bases align to TRBD2. There are 14 residues in the CDR3. J lost 3 bases, V lost 7 bases, and 5 bases had no gene match. Germline CDR1 is SQVTM and CDR2 is ANQGSEA. The CDR3 loop reads CSAATSGSTDTQYF. The DNA of the CDR3 is TGCAGCGCTGCGACTAGCGGGAGTACAGATACGCAGTATTTT.

The chain is built from TRBV4-1 and TRBJ1-2; D perhaps matches TRBD1 (5 bases). Germline V gene data show CDR1 as MGHRA and CDR2 as YSYEKL. Trimming left V 1 base short and J 5 bases short, with 11 bases between. This CDR3 spans 14 amino acids. The CDR3 protein is CASSQAAREYGYTF. CDR3 DNA: TGCGCCAGCAGCCAAGCTGCCAGGGAATATGGCTACACCTTC.

The table lists this clone with a count of one. The chain recombines TRBV18 with TRBJ1-4, with D unclear. Germline lookup yields CDR1 KGHSH and CDR2 LQKENI. V was cut by 2 bases and J by 2 bases, with 9 bases left in between. The CDR3 runs 15 residues. This chain's CDR3 is CASSPFSGTNEKLFF. The CDR3 DNA reads as TGTGCCAGCTCACCATTCTCGGGGACTAATGAAAAACTGTTTTTT.